A selection of T cell receptor beta chains follows, all from one sample in a study of human T cells and chemical hapten exposure. TCRdb ran MiXCR on the RACE reads and lists one entry per CDR3 protein. Altogether around 380,000 distinct CDR3 sequences are present, approximately 5% being singletons, with the ten largest covering under 9.5%. The sequenced sample was whole blood, obtained in connection with sensitization to the hapten diphenylcyclopropenone (DPC). The origin of the receptors is a woman under 30 with alopecia areata. Some clones in this sample may be carry-over from other donors' samples. CDR3s include the opening cysteine and the closing phenylalanine or tryptophan. The D gene is left open where the match is weak. Clone size appears in some rows only: once, few, many, or a class for an expanded clone.

CDR3 length	V gene	clone size	D gene	J gene	CDR3 protein	CDR3 DNA
16	TRBV28	NA	TRBD2	TRBJ2-7	CASSLEPGLADGEQYF	TGTGCCAGCAGTTTAGAGCCGGGACTAGCGGATGGCGAGCAGTACTTC
16	TRBV11-1	few	NA	TRBJ1-2	CASSLGSVSLNYGYTF	TGTGCCAGCAGCTTAGGATCCGTCAGTCTTAACTATGGCTACACCTTC
17	TRBV18	NA	NA	TRBJ1-1	CASSPTPLYTGGTEAFF	TGTGCCAGCTCACCCACCCCGTTATATACTGGGGGCACTGAAGCTTTCTTT
14	TRBV2	many	NA	TRBJ2-4	CASTLGIAKNIQYF	TGTGCCAGCACATTGGGTATAGCCAAAAACATTCAGTACTTC
13	TRBV6-2/TRBV6-3	few	NA	TRBJ1-1	CASRVGPGTEAFF	TGTGCCAGCAGGGTAGGACCTGGGACTGAAGCTTTCTTT
16	TRBV4-2	few	TRBD1	TRBJ2-7	CASSQDLGQGRREQYF	TGTGCCAGCAGCCAAGATCTTGGACAGGGGCGACGCGAGCAGTACTTC
16	TRBV6-6	few	NA	TRBJ1-6	CASSYSIGRNNSPLHF	TGTGCCAGCAGTTACTCGATCGGGAGGAACAATTCACCCCTCCACTTT
15	TRBV5-6	many	TRBD1	TRBJ1-2	CASSFRDRGSFGYTF	TGTGCCAGCAGCTTTAGGGACAGGGGATCATTTGGCTACACCTTC
16	TRBV4-2	few	NA	TRBJ1-3	CASSQYGSRGGNTIYF	TGTGCCAGCAGCCAGTACGGGTCCCGAGGGGGAAACACCATATATTTT
13	TRBV10-2	many	TRBD1	TRBJ1-5	CASRKTGEQPQHF	TGCGCCAGCAGAAAGACAGGGGAACAGCCCCAGCATTTT
13	TRBV20-1	NA	NA	TRBJ2-2	CSTRDPGTGELFF	TGCAGTACCAGGGATCCGGGCACCGGGGAGCTGTTTTTT
16	TRBV5-5	many	NA	TRBJ2-3	CASRPSWVSSTDTQYF	TGTGCCAGCCGCCCCTCCTGGGTTTCTAGCACAGATACGCAGTATTTT
15	TRBV27	NA	NA	TRBJ1-5	CASSLKRGTHQPQHF	TGTGCCAGCAGTTTAAAACGAGGAACCCATCAGCCCCAGCATTTT
15	TRBV5-1	many	TRBD1	TRBJ1-2	CASSSGTVARYGYTF	TGCGCCAGCAGCTCCGGGACAGTCGCCCGCTATGGCTACACCTTC
15	TRBV7-9	NA	NA	TRBJ1-3	CASSWDANSGNTIYF	TGTGCCAGCAGCTGGGACGCGAACTCTGGAAACACCATATATTTT
15	TRBV7-8	few	NA	TRBJ1-5	CASSMTAYSNQPQHF	TGTGCCAGCAGCATGACAGCCTATAGCAATCAGCCCCAGCATTTT
13	TRBV11-3	few	NA	TRBJ2-1	CASSLDRHNEQFF	TGTGCCAGCAGCTTAGACCGACACAATGAGCAGTTCTTC
14	TRBV6-5	few	NA	TRBJ2-7	CASSRSGPSYEQYF	TGTGCCAGCAGCCGCTCGGGACCGAGCTACGAGCAGTACTTC
20	TRBV15	NA	NA	TRBJ1-6	CATSREFIWGRSPYNSPLHF	TGTGCCACCAGCAGAGAATTTATTTGGGGAAGGAGCCCTTATAATTCACCCCTCCACTTT
14	TRBV10-3	many	TRBD2	TRBJ2-7	CAISLGLAGAEQYF	TGTGCCATCAGTTTAGGACTAGCGGGGGCCGAGCAGTACTTC
16	TRBV5-4	many	NA	TRBJ2-3	CASSTGGGQSTDTQYF	TGTGCCAGCAGTACCGGGGGAGGACAGAGCACAGATACGCAGTATTTT
13	TRBV6-2/TRBV6-3	many	TRBD1	TRBJ2-7	CASRDSDFYEQYF	TGTGCCAGCCGGGACAGTGATTTTTACGAGCAGTACTTC
13	TRBV6-5	NA	NA	TRBJ2-3	CASSYGSSDTQYF	TGTGCCAGCAGTTACGGGAGCTCGGATACGCAGTATTTT
14	TRBV28	many	TRBD1	TRBJ2-7	CASSLPGQSYEQYF	TGTGCCAGCAGTTTACCGGGACAGTCCTACGAGCAGTACTTC